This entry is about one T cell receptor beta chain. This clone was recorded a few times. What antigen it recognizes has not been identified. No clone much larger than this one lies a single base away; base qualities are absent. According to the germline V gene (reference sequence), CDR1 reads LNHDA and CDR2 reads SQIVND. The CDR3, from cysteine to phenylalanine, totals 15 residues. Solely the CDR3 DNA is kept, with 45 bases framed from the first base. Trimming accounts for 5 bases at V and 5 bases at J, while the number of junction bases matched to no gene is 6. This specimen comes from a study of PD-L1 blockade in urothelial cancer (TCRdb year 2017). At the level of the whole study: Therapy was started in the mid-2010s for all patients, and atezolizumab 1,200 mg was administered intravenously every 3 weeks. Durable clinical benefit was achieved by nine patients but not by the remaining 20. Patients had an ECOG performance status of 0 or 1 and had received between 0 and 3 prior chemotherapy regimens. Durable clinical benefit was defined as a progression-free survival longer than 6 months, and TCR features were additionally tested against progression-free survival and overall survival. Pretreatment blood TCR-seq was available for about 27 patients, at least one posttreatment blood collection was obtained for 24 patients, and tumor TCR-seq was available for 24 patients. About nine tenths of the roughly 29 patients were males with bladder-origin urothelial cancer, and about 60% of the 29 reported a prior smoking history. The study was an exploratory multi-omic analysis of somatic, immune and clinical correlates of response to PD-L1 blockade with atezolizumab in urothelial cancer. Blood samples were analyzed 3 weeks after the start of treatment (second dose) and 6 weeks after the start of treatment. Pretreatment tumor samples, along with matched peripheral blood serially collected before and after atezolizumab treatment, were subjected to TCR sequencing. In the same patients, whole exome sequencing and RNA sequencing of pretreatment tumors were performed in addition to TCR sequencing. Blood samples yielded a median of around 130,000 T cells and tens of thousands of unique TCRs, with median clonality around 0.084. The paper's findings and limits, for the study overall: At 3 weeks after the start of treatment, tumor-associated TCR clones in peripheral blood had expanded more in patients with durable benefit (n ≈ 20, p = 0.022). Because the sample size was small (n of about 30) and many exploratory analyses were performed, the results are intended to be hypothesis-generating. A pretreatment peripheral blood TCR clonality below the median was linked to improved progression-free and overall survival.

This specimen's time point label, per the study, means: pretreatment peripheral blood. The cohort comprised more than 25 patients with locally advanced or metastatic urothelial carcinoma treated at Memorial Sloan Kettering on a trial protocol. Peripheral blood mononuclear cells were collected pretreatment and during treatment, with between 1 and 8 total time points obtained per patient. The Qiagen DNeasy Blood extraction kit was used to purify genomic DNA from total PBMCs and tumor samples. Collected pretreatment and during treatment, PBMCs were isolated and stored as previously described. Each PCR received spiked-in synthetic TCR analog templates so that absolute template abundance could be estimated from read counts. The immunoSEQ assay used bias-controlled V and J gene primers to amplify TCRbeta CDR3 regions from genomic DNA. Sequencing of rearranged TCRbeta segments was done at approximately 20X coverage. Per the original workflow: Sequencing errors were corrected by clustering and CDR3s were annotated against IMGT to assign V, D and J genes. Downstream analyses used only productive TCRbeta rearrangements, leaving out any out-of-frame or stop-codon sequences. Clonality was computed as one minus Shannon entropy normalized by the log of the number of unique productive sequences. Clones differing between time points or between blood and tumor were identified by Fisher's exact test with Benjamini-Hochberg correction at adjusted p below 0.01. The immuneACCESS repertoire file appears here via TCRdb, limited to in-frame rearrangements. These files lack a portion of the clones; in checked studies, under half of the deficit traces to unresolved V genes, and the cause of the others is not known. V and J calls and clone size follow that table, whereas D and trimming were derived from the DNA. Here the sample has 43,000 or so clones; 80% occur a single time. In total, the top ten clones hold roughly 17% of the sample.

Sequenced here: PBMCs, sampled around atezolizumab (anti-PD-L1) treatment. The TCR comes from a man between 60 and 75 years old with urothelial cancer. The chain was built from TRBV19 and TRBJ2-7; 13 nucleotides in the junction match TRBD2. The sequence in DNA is TGTGCCAGTAGTGTACTAGCGGGAGGGCCTGACGAGCAGTACTTC. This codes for CASSVLAGGPDEQYF.